This TCR beta chain is drawn from a study of blood T cell repertoires in COVID-19. Measured with immunoSEQ multiplex PCR; TCRdb has only the in-frame clones, and not every one. Of about 220,000 clones detected, 83% appear once; the ten largest clones hold approximately 4%. This CDR3 contains 16 residues. The J segment lost 2 bases and the V segment lost 2 bases, leaving 2 bases of the junction unmatched. CDR1 and CDR2 from the germline V gene are SGHAT and FQNNGV. Participant age was roughly 18 to 95 years, and participants resided in 25 or so US areas. Cohort placement rested on clinical history that participants reported themselves.

Material: PBMCs or T cells enriched from blood (not recorded which). The V and J genes are TRBV11-2 and TRBJ2-3, with 12 nucleotides matching TRBD2. The TCR comes from a woman aged 40-49 years who had been exposed to COVID-19. In DNA form, the CDR3 reads TGTGCCAGCAGCTTAACTAGCGGGGGGTACACAGATACGCAGTATTTT. This codes for CASSLTSGGYTDTQYF.